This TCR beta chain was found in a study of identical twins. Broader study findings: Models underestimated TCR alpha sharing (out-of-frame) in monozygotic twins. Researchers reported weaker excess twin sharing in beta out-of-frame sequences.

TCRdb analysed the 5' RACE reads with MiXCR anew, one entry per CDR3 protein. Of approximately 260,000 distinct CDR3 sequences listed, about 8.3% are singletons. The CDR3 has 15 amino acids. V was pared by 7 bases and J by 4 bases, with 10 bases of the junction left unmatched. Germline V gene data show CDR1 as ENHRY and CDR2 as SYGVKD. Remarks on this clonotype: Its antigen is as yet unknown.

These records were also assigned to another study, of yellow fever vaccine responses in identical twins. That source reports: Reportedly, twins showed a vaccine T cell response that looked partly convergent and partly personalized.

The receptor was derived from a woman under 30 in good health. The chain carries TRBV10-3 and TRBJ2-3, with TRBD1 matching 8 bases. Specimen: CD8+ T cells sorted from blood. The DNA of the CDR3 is TGTGCCATCAATACTAGCCCAGGGGGCCCAGATACGCAGTATTTT. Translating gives CAINTSPGGPDTQYF.